This T cell receptor (beta chain) was found in a study of shared clonotypes between healthy human individuals. The study's findings and limits: Non-shared clonotypes were found to have lower generation probabilities than the clonotypes that were shared by all four of the sorted-subset donors.

CD8 cells regarded as naive lacked CD45RO, were positively chosen for CCR7, and omitted terminally differentiated effector memory CD45RA+ cells. The data were produced by immunoSEQ multiplex PCR, yet TCRdb's version contains in-frame clones alone and is incomplete. The top ten clones hold about a quarter of a sample with 650,000 to 800,000 clones, 92% of them seen once. As concerns this clone: Its matching antigen is unknown.

Germline V lookup: CDR1 MGHDK, CDR2 SYGVNS. V shed 2 bases and J shed 0 bases, with 11 bases lying between them. The CDR3 loop spans 16 amino acids. The TCR originated in a man aged 25-40 years in good health. Sequences were obtained from naive CD8+ T cells sorted from blood. The chain joins TRBV25-1 to TRBJ1-5, with a weak D call TRBD1 (5 bases). The CDR3 loop is CASSEGGEYSNQPQHF. DNA for the CDR3: TGTGCCAGCAGTGAAGGAGGGGAGTATAGCAATCAGCCCCAGCATTTT.